The TCR beta chain under discussion was sequenced for a study of human T cells and chemical hapten exposure. Regarding the study as a whole: Expanded TCRs produced significantly more large CDR3 similarity clusters than controls did.

Each cDNA molecule in the library carried unique molecular identifiers. TCRdb re-called the RACE reads with MiXCR, one entry per CDR3 protein. The profile shows tens of thousands of distinct CDR3 sequences, under 12% of them singletons. This clonotype has a handful of counts. Its antigen is not known. Time point defined: patch test 1, 2 weeks after DPC sensitization. Treatment here: therapeutic diphenylcyclopropenone sensitization with weekly scalp DPC. CDR1 MNHEY and CDR2 SVGEGT come from the germline V gene. The CDR3 spans 13 residues. Trimming at V came to 8 bases and at J to 1 base, leaving 3 bases not matched to a gene.

This clonotype was obtained from a man in his forties or fifties with alopecia areata. Some clones in this sample may be carry-over from other donors' samples. The V and J genes are TRBV6-2 or TRBV6-3 and TRBJ2-3; 7 bases fit TRBD2. The specimen was whole blood, collected in connection with sensitization to the hapten diphenylcyclopropenone (DPC). CDR3 region: CASREVGTDTQYF. In DNA form, the CDR3 reads TGTGCCAGCCGGGAGGTCGGCACAGATACGCAGTATTTT.